In its sample, the clone carrying this TCR beta chain was seen a few times. Its specificity is unknown. Amplification used 60 Vbeta primers and 13 Jbeta primers. The assay was immunoSEQ multiplex PCR, and TCRdb's table has in-frame clones only and misses some. The sample holds 150,000 to 200,000 clones; more than 70% are singletons and the top ten take 0.85% to 1.4%. The sample comes from a study of cytomegalovirus exposure and HLA in healthy donors. CDR3 length: 16 residues. V was pared by 4 bases and J by 7 bases, with 10 bases of the junction left unmatched. The germline gives CDR1 MNHNS, CDR2 SASEGT. Findings and limits, study-wide: Rarity marked most TCR sequences, yet some public TCRs occurred in many donors. A later analysis, which compared TCR beta chains of equal frequency, found the HLA-associated ones more clonally expanded. Among TCR beta chains, those listed as cytomegalovirus-associated numbered about 160.

The sequence came from a woman aged 35 to 49 in good health and CMV-seronegative. The sample comprised PBMCs. This rearrangement joins TRBV6-1 to TRBJ1-2; TRBD1 matches at 12 bases. The CDR3: CASSARGGQGAVGYTF. CDR3 nucleotides: TGTGCCAGCAGTGCCCGAGGGGGACAGGGGGCGGTTGGCTACACCTTC.